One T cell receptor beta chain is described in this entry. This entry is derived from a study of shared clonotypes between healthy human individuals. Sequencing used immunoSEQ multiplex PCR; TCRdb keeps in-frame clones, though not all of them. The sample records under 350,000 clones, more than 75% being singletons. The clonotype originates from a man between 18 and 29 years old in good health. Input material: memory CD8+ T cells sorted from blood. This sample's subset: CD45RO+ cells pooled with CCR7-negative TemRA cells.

The CDR3 region is CASSPRTADTQYF. CDR3 sequence (DNA): TGTGCCAGCAGCCCCCGAACGGCAGATACGCAGTATTTT. The V and J genes are TRBV11-3 and TRBJ2-3; no clear D gene. Trimming removed 5 bases from V and 4 bases from J, with 10 bases in between. The CDR3 runs to 13 residues. CDR1 and CDR2 from the germline V gene are SGHNT and YENEEA. The whole variable domain, filled in from reference TRBV11-3 and TRBJ2-3, reads EAGVVQSPRYKIIEKKQPVAFWCNPISGHNTLYWYLQNLGQGPELLIRYENEEAVDDSQLPKDRFSAERLKGVDSTLKIQPAELGDSAVYLCASSPRTADTQYFGPGTRLTVL.